This T cell receptor beta chain comes out of a study of blood T cell repertoires in COVID-19. About the study: Sites in the United States, Italy and Spain provided acute and convalescent COVID-19 samples.

Germline V CDR1 and CDR2: KGHDR, SFDVKD. This CDR3 is built from 13 residues. Trimming took 7 bases from V and 2 from J, leaving 9 bases between them. Sequenced by immunoSEQ multiplex PCR; TCRdb stores in-frame clones only, minus some. The table has roughly 250,000 clones, more than 75% seen once; the top ten hold around 10%. The chain employs TRBV24-1 and TRBJ2-3; weak D call: TRBD1 (5 bases). This receptor was taken from a man aged 35-49 years who had recovered from COVID-19. Input material: peripheral blood. The CDR3 loop is CATRDTNTDTQYF. Written as DNA, the CDR3 is TGTGCCACCAGGGACACTAACACAGATACGCAGTATTTT.